This T cell receptor beta chain derives from a study of metastatic and nonmetastatic thyroid tumors. Study details: Repertoire data that came from the blood and tumor or nodule tissue of malignant and benign thyroid patients were compared.

Within the sample, this clone is medium-sized (0.01 to 0.1%). Its specificity is not known. Study results and caveats: TCR beta diversity was reportedly significantly higher in malignant thyroid tumors than benign nodules, in blood and tumor.

Original handling: The distant-metastasis classifier for papillary thyroid cancer was built from CDR3 differences across clinicopathological groups. TCRdb re-processed the PCR reads through MiXCR. The authors' filters were not applied to this entry. This table holds approximately 30,000 clones, under 20% found once. Thyroid surgery was preceded by no treatment in any patient. Germline CDR1 is MRHNA and CDR2 is SNTAGT. Trimming took 5 bases from V and 2 from J; bases not matched to a gene: 5. The length of the CDR3 is 15 residues. V and J are TRBV6-4 and TRBJ2-5, with 10 bases matching TRBD1. The sample was blood. The TCR sequence derives from a female donor with papillary thyroid cancer or a benign thyroid nodule (not recorded which). Some clones in this sample may be carry-over from other donors' samples. The DNA for the CDR3 is TGTGCCAGCAGTCGCGACAGGGGGCCTCAAGAGACCCAGTACTTC. Translating it yields CASSRDRGPQETQYF.